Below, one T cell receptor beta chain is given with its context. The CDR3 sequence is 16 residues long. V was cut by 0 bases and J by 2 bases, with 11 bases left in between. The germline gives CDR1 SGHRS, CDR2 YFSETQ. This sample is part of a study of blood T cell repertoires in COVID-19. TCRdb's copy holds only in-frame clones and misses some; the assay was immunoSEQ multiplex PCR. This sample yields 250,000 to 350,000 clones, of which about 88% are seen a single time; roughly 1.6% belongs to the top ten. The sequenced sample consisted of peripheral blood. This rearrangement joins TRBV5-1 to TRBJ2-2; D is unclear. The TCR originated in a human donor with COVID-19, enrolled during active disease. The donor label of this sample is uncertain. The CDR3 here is CASSLGLLSNTGELFF. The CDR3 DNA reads TGCGCCAGCAGCTTGGGGCTTCTCTCAAACACCGGGGAGCTGTTTTTT.